The 32 T cell receptor beta chains reported below all come from one sample, sequenced in a study of PD-L1 blockade in urothelial cancer. Sequencing used immunoSEQ multiplex PCR; TCRdb keeps in-frame clones, though not all of them. The table has 45,000 to 65,000 clones, approximately 80% seen once. This specimen consisted of PBMCs, obtained around atezolizumab (anti-PD-L1) treatment. The receptors were sampled from a man aged 35 to 55 with urothelial cancer.

V is TRBV10-3 and J is TRBJ2-1; 9 bases map to TRBD2. J lost 9 bases, V lost 8 bases, and 8 bases had no gene match. CDR3 length equals 13 residues. Germline CDR1 ENHRY, CDR2 SYGVKD. This chain's CDR3 is CAISGLAALEQFF. CDR3 nucleotides: TGTGCCATCTCGGGACTAGCAGCACTTGAGCAGTTCTTC.

This chain links TRBV30 with TRBJ2-1; D gene unclear. Germline V CDR1 and CDR2: GTSNPN, SVGIG (reference sequence). The CDR3 runs 11 residues. V dropped 4 bases and J dropped 5 bases, with 6 bases sitting between them. CDR3 protein: CAWTPDNEQFF. CDR3 coding DNA: TGTGCCTGGACCCCAGACAATGAGCAGTTCTTC.

V gene TRBV18 combines with J gene TRBJ2-2; TRBD1 aligns across 9 bases. Trimming removed 3 bases from V and 4 bases from J; junction bases left unmatched: 9. CDR1 is KGHSH and CDR2 is LQKENI in the germline V gene. This CDR3 is built from 17 residues. CDR3 nucleotides: TGTGCCAGCTCACCCCGGGGACAGGGATCTTTCACCGGGGAGCTGTTTTTT. As protein: CASSPRGQGSFTGELFF. The full variable domain, with the rest looked up from reference TRBV18 and TRBJ2-2, is NAGVMQNPRHLVRRRGQEARLRCSPMKGHSHVYWYRQLPEEGLKFMVYLQKENIIDESGMPKERFSAEFPKEGPSILRIQQVVRGDSAAYFCASSPRGQGSFTGELFFGEGSRLTVL.

Only one count was recorded for this clone. The gene calls are TRBV5-4 and TRBJ2-7; 10 bases map to TRBD2. Trimming cost V 1 base and J 3 bases; bases outside gene matches: 4. CDR3 length equals 15 residues. Germline values: CDR1 SGHNT, CDR2 YYREEE (reference sequence). The CDR3 DNA follows: TGTGCCAGCAGCTTGTCTAGCGGGAGCGTCTACGAGCAGTACTTC. It yields the protein CASSLSSGSVYEQYF.

V and J are TRBV7-6 and TRBJ1-1, with a weak D call TRBD1 (5 bases). Germline V gives CDR1 SGHVS, CDR2 FNYEAQ. The V end was cut by 3 bases, the J end by 2 bases, with 16 bases between. The CDR3 covers 16 residues. CDR3 sequence: CASSFQGGPKNTEAFF. CDR3 nucleotides: TGTGCCAGCAGCTTTCAGGGTGGCCCAAAAAACACTGAAGCTTTCTTT.

The chain links TRBV29-1 to TRBJ1-2; D unclear. The CDR3 is 12 amino acids. Germline V gives CDR1 SQVTM, CDR2 ANQGSEA. The V end was cut by 3 bases, the J end by 4 bases, with 9 bases between. CDR3 protein: CSVDVGIYGYTF. The CDR3 DNA reads as TGCAGCGTTGATGTCGGGATCTATGGCTACACCTTC.

J is TRBJ2-1 and V is TRBV14; 10 bases line up with TRBD1. The J segment lost 10 bases and the V segment lost 2 bases, leaving 23 bases of the junction unmatched. Germline V gene data show CDR1 as SGHDN and CDR2 as FVKESK. This CDR3 has 20 amino acids. CDR3 in DNA: TGTGCCAGCAGCCAATCTCCCCAATTCACCGGGACAGGGGTTCGGGGGGAGCAGTTCTTC. This codes for CASSQSPQFTGTGVRGEQFF.

By sample share, this clone is medium-sized (0.01 to 0.1%). This chain connects TRBV30 to TRBJ1-4; D not resolved. The CDR3 totals 14 residues. V was clipped by 1 base and J by 0 bases, with 6 bases between them. Germline V gene sequence: CDR1 GTSNPN, CDR2 SVGIG (reference sequence). In nucleotides, the CDR3 is TGTGCCTGGAGTGCCGCTACAACTAATGAAAAACTGTTTTTT. It codes for CAWSAATTNEKLFF.

V is TRBV28 and J is TRBJ2-2, with 7 bases identical to TRBD1. Germline-derived CDR1 and CDR2 are MDHEN and SYDVKM. Losses at the gene ends were 11 bases for V and 8 bases for J; bases not matched to a gene: 11. CDR3 size: 13 residues. Here the CDR3 reads CAGRGLSPGELFF. CDR3 DNA: TGTGCCGGAAGGGGGCTCTCACCAGGGGAGCTGTTTTTT.

The chain links TRBV7-3 to TRBJ2-2; 9 bases fit TRBD1. V lost 5 bases, J lost 6 bases, and 4 bases stayed unmatched. In germline, CDR1 is SGHTA, CDR2 FQGTGA. CDR3 size: 14 residues. DNA of the CDR3: TGTGCCAGCAGCCGGGGACAGGGCTCCGGGGAGCTGTTTTTT. This translates into CASSRGQGSGELFF.

The chain links TRBV5-8 to TRBJ1-5; 9 bases line up with TRBD1. Germline V gene lookup returns CDR1 SGHTS and CDR2 YDEGEE. The CDR3 covers 16 residues. V was clipped by 3 bases and J by 5 bases; unmatched bases: 9. The CDR3 DNA is TGTGCCAGCAGCTCGGGGACAGGGAACGACCATCAGCCCCAGCATTTT. It codes for CASSSGTGNDHQPQHF.

This chain uses TRBV5-4 with TRBJ2-3; 16 bases fit TRBD2. CDR1 and CDR2 (germline): SGHNT, YYREEE (reference sequence). V lost 5 bases, J lost 4 bases, and 10 bases stayed unmatched. The CDR3 runs 18 residues. The CDR3 is CASRAGLAGGPGADTQYF. Written as DNA, the CDR3 is TGTGCCAGCAGAGCGGGACTAGCGGGAGGGCCGGGGGCAGATACGCAGTATTTT.

The CDR3 nucleotides are TGTGCCAGTAGTATGGACAGATCCTACTCTGGAAACACCATATATTTT. Its protein is CASSMDRSYSGNTIYF. The genes are TRBV19 and TRBJ1-3; D possibly corresponds to TRBD1 (6 bases). CDR3 length equals 16 residues. The germline V gene encodes CDR1 LNHDA and CDR2 SQIVND (reference sequence). V was clipped by 3 bases and J by 0 bases, with 12 bases between them.

The chain combines TRBV7-3 with TRBJ1-1; possibly TRBD1 for D (6 bases). With 4 bases removed from V and 5 bases from J, the gap between germline ends came to 14 bases. This CDR3 is 14 amino acids long. Looked up from germline, CDR1 is SGHTA and CDR2 is FQGTGA. CDR3 coding DNA: TGTGCCAGCAGCTCCGGGGGGGCCGGAACTGAAGCTTTCTTT. It encodes CASSSGGAGTEAFF. The whole variable domain, remainder taken from reference TRBV7-3 and TRBJ1-1, is GAGVSQTPSNKVTEKGKYVELRCDPISGHTALYWYRQSLGQGPEFLIYFQGTGAADDSGLPNDRFFAVRPEGSVSTLKIQRTERGDSAVYLCASSSGGAGTEAFFGQGTRLTVV.

This chain joins TRBV5-1 and TRBJ2-7, with 7 bases that match TRBD1. V lost 4 bases and J lost 3; bases outside the gene matches: 7. Germline V CDR1 and CDR2: SGHRS, YFSETQ. The CDR3 runs 14 residues. Written as DNA, the CDR3 is TGCGCCAGCAGCGTATATACAGGGGACTACGAGCAGTACTTC. Translated: CASSVYTGDYEQYF.

The chain combines TRBV19 with TRBJ2-5; tentative D call: TRBD2 (6 bases). Germline-derived CDR1 and CDR2 are LNHDA and SQIVND (reference sequence). The CDR3 loop spans 15 amino acids. V shed 5 bases and J shed 2 bases, with 15 bases lying between them. Here the CDR3 DNA reads TGTGCCAGTAGTCCTCGGGGGACCGAGCAAGAGACCCAGTACTTC. It specifies CASSPRGTEQETQYF.

The rearrangement links TRBV7-2 to TRBJ2-7; 9 bases map to TRBD2. The CDR3 has 15 residues. Germline-derived CDR1 and CDR2 are SGHTA and FQGNSA. V lost 5 bases, J lost 6 bases, and 11 bases stayed unmatched. This chain's CDR3 is CASSPIAGVWGEQYF. The CDR3 nucleotides are TGTGCCAGCAGCCCCATAGCGGGAGTATGGGGCGAGCAGTACTTC.

This clone was found many times. The rearrangement links TRBV30 to TRBJ2-7; tentative D call: TRBD2 (5 bases). V shed 3 bases and J shed 7 bases, with 10 bases lying between them. The CDR3 is 11 amino acids. In germline, CDR1 is GTSNPN, CDR2 SVGIG (reference sequence). The CDR3 loop reads CAWRDTGEQYF. The CDR3 bases are TGTGCCTGGAGAGATACGGGGGAGCAGTACTTC.

The chain joins TRBV28 to TRBJ1-1; tentative D call: TRBD1 (6 bases). The CDR3 is made up of 13 amino acids. V lost 6 bases and J 4 bases, leaving 12 bases between the germline ends. Germline assignment: CDR1 MDHEN and CDR2 SYDVKM. The CDR3 bases are TGTGCCAGCAGGGTCACAGGGCCCACTGAAGCTTTCTTT. This encodes CASRVTGPTEAFF.

The chain employs TRBV7-9 and TRBJ2-3, with 9 bases matching TRBD2. The CDR3 is 15 residues long. Germline assignment: CDR1 SEHNR and CDR2 FQNEAQ (reference sequence). With V trimmed by 5 bases and J by 0 bases, 3 bases remained unmatched. For the CDR3, the DNA is TGTGCCAGCAGCGTCACTAGCGGGAGCACAGATACGCAGTATTTT. Amino acid sequence: CASSVTSGSTDTQYF.

The chain combines TRBV7-9 with TRBJ2-2; a weak D match, TRBD1 (5 bases). CDR1 and CDR2 from the germline V gene are SEHNR and FQNEAQ (reference sequence). The CDR3 covers 14 residues. V was cut by 3 bases and J by 5 bases, with 10 bases left in between. CDR3 nucleotides: TGTGCCAGCAGCTTCTGGCAGGGTACCGGGGAGCTGTTTTTT. Its protein is CASSFWQGTGELFF. Based on the CDR3 plus reference TRBV7-9 and TRBJ2-2, the full variable domain is DTGVSQNPRHKITKRGQNVTFRCDPISEHNRLYWYRQTLGQGPEFLTYFQNEAQLEKSRLLSDRFSAERPKGSFSTLEIQRTEQGDSAMYLCASSFWQGTGELFFGEGSRLTVL.

This rearrangement joins TRBV6-1 to TRBJ2-1; perhaps TRBD1 as D (6 bases). This CDR3 comprises 16 residues. Germline V gene sequence: CDR1 MNHNS, CDR2 SASEGT. V lost 2 bases and J lost 9, with 20 bases in between. The CDR3: CASSERAGVTYGEQFF. CDR3 in DNA: TGTGCCAGCAGTGAACGGGCAGGGGTGACCTACGGTGAGCAGTTCTTC.

The genes are TRBV5-1 and TRBJ2-7; TRBD1 agrees at 8 bases. The J segment lost 3 bases and the V segment lost 4 bases, leaving 9 bases of the junction unmatched. Germline CDR1 SGHRS, CDR2 YFSETQ. The CDR3 extends over 15 amino acids. The CDR3 DNA follows: TGCGCCAGCAGCAGAATGGACAGGGATCACTACGAGCAGTACTTC. Protein product: CASSRMDRDHYEQYF.

This chain links TRBV28 with TRBJ2-6; tentative D call: TRBD2 (5 bases). The CDR3 has 18 amino acids. V was pared by 2 bases and J by 3 bases, with 17 bases between. Germline CDR1 reads MDHEN; CDR2 reads SYDVKM. CDR3 amino acids: CASSLEGSWASGANVLTF. DNA of the CDR3: TGTGCCAGCAGTTTAGAGGGCAGTTGGGCTAGTGGGGCCAACGTCCTGACTTTC.

This CDR3 reads CASSFFNQPQHF. DNA for the CDR3: TGTGCCAGCAGTTTCTTTAATCAGCCCCAGCATTTT. The rearrangement links TRBV27 to TRBJ1-5, with D hard to call. V was trimmed by 3 bases and J by 4 bases, leaving 4 bases between them. Germline V CDR1 and CDR2: MNHEY, SMNVEV (reference sequence). This CDR3 contains 12 residues.

This chain uses TRBV27 with TRBJ1-5; D is unresolved. V dropped 5 bases and J dropped 3 bases, with 5 bases sitting between them. There are 12 residues in the CDR3. CDR1 is MNHEY, CDR2 SMNVEV, per germline (reference sequence). Here the CDR3 reads CASSPFNQPQHF. The CDR3 DNA follows: TGTGCCAGCAGTCCCTTCAATCAGCCCCAGCATTTT.

This clone was counted once. This chain uses TRBV5-5 with TRBJ2-1, with a tentative D call TRBD2 (5 bases). V lost 0 bases and J 7 bases, leaving 14 bases between the germline ends. Per germline, CDR1 SGHKS and CDR2 YYEKEE (reference sequence). This CDR3 is built from 15 residues. In DNA form, the CDR3 reads TGTGCCAGCAGCTTGGGAGGGAACTGGGAGAATGAGCAGTTCTTC. It specifies CASSLGGNWENEQFF. Full variable domain (remainder filled in from reference TRBV5-5 and TRBJ2-1): DAGVTQSPTHLIKTRGQQVTLRCSPISGHKSVSWYQQVLGQGPQFIFQYYEKEERGRGNFPDRFSARQFPNYSSELNVNALLLGDSALYLCASSLGGNWENEQFFGPGTRLTVL.

CDR3 protein: CASSWLTGEQFF. CDR3 nucleotide sequence: TGTGCCAGTAGTTGGTTGACAGGCGAGCAGTTCTTC. The chain joins TRBV19 to TRBJ2-1; possibly TRBD1 for D (6 bases). This CDR3 comprises 12 residues. Germline CDR1 and CDR2: LNHDA and SQIVND (reference sequence). V was pared by 5 bases and J by 10 bases, with 12 bases between.

The genes are TRBV7-9 and TRBJ2-3; D perhaps matches TRBD2 (5 bases). The germline V and J ends were trimmed by 5 bases and 1 base, with 13 bases remaining between them. CDR1 and CDR2 (germline): SEHNR, FQNEAQ (reference sequence). The CDR3 has 15 amino acids. The DNA of the CDR3 is TGTGCCAGCAGCCGGGGAGTATCCGGCACAGATACGCAGTATTTT. This sequence encodes CASSRGVSGTDTQYF.

In its sample, this clone was seen a few times. V usage is TRBV28 and J usage is TRBJ1-1, with D possibly TRBD1 on 6 matching bases. The V and J ends lost 5 bases and 7 bases respectively, with 11 bases between them. The V gene's germline CDR1 is MDHEN and CDR2 SYDVKM. The CDR3 runs to 12 residues. The CDR3 nucleotides read TGTGCCAGCAGTGCAGGGGTCGGTGAAGCTTTCTTT. It specifies CASSAGVGEAFF.

This chain uses TRBV7-2 with TRBJ2-1; TRBD2 matches at 12 bases. The CDR3 has 15 amino acids. Germline V gene lookup returns CDR1 SGHTA and CDR2 FQGNSA. The J segment lost 8 bases and the V segment lost 2 bases, leaving 4 bases of the junction unmatched. The CDR3 here is CASSLILAGGDEQFF. CDR3 DNA sequence: TGTGCCAGCAGCTTAATACTAGCGGGAGGCGATGAGCAGTTCTTC.

The V and J genes are TRBV28 and TRBJ2-7, with 9 bases fitting TRBD1. V dropped 2 bases and J dropped 6; count of bases not matched to a gene: 14. CDR3 length: 17 residues. Germline-derived CDR1 and CDR2 are MDHEN and SYDVKM. CDR3 bases: TGTGCCAGCAGTTTACGGATGGGAAGGGGACAGGGCGGCGAGCAGTACTTC. Amino acid sequence: CASSLRMGRGQGGEQYF.